Listed below are T cell receptor beta chains from one sample, sequenced in a study of cytomegalovirus exposure and HLA in healthy donors. Repertoires were generated with immunoSEQ multiplex PCR, while TCRdb's copy carries only in-frame clones and drops some. The sample shows around 90,000 clones, around nine tenths of them seen only once. The sample was PBMCs. The receptors were sampled from a man aged 25-45 years in good health and CMV-seropositive. The conserved cysteine and the conserved F or W are not part of the CDR3 here. Clone size is stated in some rows and not others, as once, few, many or a class when expanded.

v_call	j_call	clone_size	cdr3_aa
TRBV14	TRBJ1-1	once	ASTPDGTARNTEAF
TRBV28	TRBJ2-3	once	ASSLGLAGGTDTQY
TRBV5-4	TRBJ2-3	NA	ASSFPGQSTDTQY
TRBV5-1	TRBJ1-1	few	ASSLAAEGTEAF
TRBV10-1	TRBJ2-3	NA	ASSDWLEGSTDTQY
TRBV15	TRBJ2-1	once	ATSRDVGTSHYNEQF
TRBV27	TRBJ2-2	NA	ASNDRGNTGELF
TRBV19	TRBJ2-7	NA	ASSYSTSGHSEQY
TRBV7-9	TRBJ2-5	NA	ASSSRLAGGRETQY
TRBV5-1	TRBJ2-3	NA	ASSYSRDTDTQY
TRBV19	TRBJ2-7	NA	ASSMTSNGEQY
TRBV6-5	TRBJ1-5	NA	ASSYSNPQSHQPQH
TRBV19	TRBJ1-6	NA	ASSRGGRSSYNSPLH
TRBV29-1	TRBJ1-4	NA	SVGTAAEKLF
TRBV10-1	TRBJ2-1	NA	ASSESVSSYNEQF
TRBV19	TRBJ2-7	NA	ASSKATGTSYEQY
TRBV6-1	TRBJ2-5	NA	ASTVLGSRQETQY
TRBV28	TRBJ2-1	NA	ASRTAARYNEQF
TRBV28	TRBJ2-1	once	ASTSPMGQGGFGQF
TRBV30	TRBJ2-4	NA	AWSLGGLSIQY
TRBV9	TRBJ1-1	NA	ASSVATGGGYTEAF
TRBV28	TRBJ2-3	NA	ASGSGASTDTQY
TRBV28	TRBJ2-6	few	ASSLKLSGANVLT
TRBV5-4	TRBJ2-1	NA	ASSTGLAGGGNEQF
TRBV10-3	TRBJ2-1	NA	AIKRDSAGSYNEQF
TRBV5-1	TRBJ2-7	NA	ASSLGQGDEQY
TRBV2	TRBJ2-5	NA	ASSAGTGGETQY
TRBV5-4	TRBJ2-3	NA	ASSFRAGTDTQY
TRBV6-4	TRBJ2-3	NA	ASSEGTTGTDTQY
TRBV4-1	TRBJ2-7	NA	ASSQRLIKLAGGGEQY
TRBV30	TRBJ2-3	NA	AWNKGLAGVTDTQY
TRBV27	TRBJ2-1	NA	ASGGLAGFWYNEQF
TRBV7-8	TRBJ2-1	NA	ASSLVGGLAHNEQF
TRBV5-1	TRBJ2-5	once	ASSLERGSETQY
TRBV6-1	TRBJ1-1	few	ASRDLWAGRTEAF
TRBV19	TRBJ2-1	NA	ASSIRDRGYNEQF
TRBV5-6	TRBJ1-2	NA	ASSFFFREAYYGYT
TRBV6-8	TRBJ2-2	NA	ASSQGATTGELF
TRBV27	TRBJ1-4	NA	ASSPNGLATNEKLF
TRBV6-5	TRBJ2-1	once	ASMRDMVGEQF
TRBV5-1	TRBJ1-3	NA	ASSLGTGTFGNTIY
TRBV9	TRBJ2-2	few	ASSVASGFGELF
TRBV5-1	TRBJ2-7	NA	ASSLGTGTSYEQY
TRBV2	TRBJ2-6	once	ASRDRSGANVLT
TRBV6-1	TRBJ2-7	NA	ASTLTREYPYEQY
TRBV20-1	TRBJ2-7	NA	SARDNYEQY
TRBV5-1	TRBJ2-2	NA	ASSWGAGDTGELF
TRBV27	TRBJ1-4	NA	ASSSLRGETF
TRBV11-2	TRBJ2-1	NA	ATQFGLYNEQF
TRBV4-2	TRBJ2-1	NA	ASSQDTGGTYNEQF
TRBV27	TRBJ1-5	NA	ASSLTGGLNQPQH
TRBV5-8	TRBJ1-2	once	ASSSTGRTNYGYT
TRBV5-4	TRBJ2-2	NA	ASRKQGSNTGELF
TRBV6-5	TRBJ2-1	few	ASSYQQGRNEQF
TRBV2	TRBJ2-2	few	ASTTGTNTGELF
TRBV6-1	TRBJ2-5	NA	ASSPGLWGETQY
TRBV4-1	TRBJ2-7	NA	ASSPRQGADYEQY
TRBV27	TRBJ2-1	NA	ASSFNRVSHNEQF
TRBV2	TRBJ2-5	NA	ASSLGLQETQY